The clone carrying this TCR beta chain turned up a few times. Its antigen is not identified. These data belong to a study of T cell responses to AZD1222 COVID-19 vaccine. The assay was immunoSEQ multiplex PCR, and TCRdb's table has in-frame clones only and misses some. This table holds about 93,000 clones, 85% to 90% found once. Study outcomes and limitations: Most donors were white British, females outnumbered males, and clonal diversity was possibly underestimated. Baseline serostatus was positive in only six AZD1222 recipients. No day 14 peak samples; only post-peak repertoires were characterized. As reported, nearly half of all spike-specific TCRs target variant regions that are unmutated.

This CDR3 has 15 amino acids. Germline values: CDR1 MNHEY, CDR2 SVGAGI. Trimming pared 6 bases from V and 3 bases from J, leaving 14 bases between. The origin of this receptor is an adult in good health. V usage is TRBV6-5 and J usage is TRBJ1-4; D perhaps matches TRBD1 (5 bases). Source: peripheral blood, taken on day 0 of MenACWY control vaccination. This CDR3 reads CASSPSGGPNEKLFF. The CDR3 DNA sequence: TGTGCCAGCAGCCCCTCGGGGGGACCTAATGAAAAACTGTTTTTT.